This is a list of T cell receptor beta chains from one sample in a study of blood T cell repertoires in COVID-19. Clones were sequenced by immunoSEQ multiplex PCR, and TCRdb holds only the in-frame ones, with some missing. The sample includes about 260,000 clones, approximately 87% seen only once; the top ten take about 5%. Source material: peripheral blood. Source of these receptors: a man aged 55 to 69 who had recovered from COVID-19. CDR3s include the opening cysteine and the closing phenylalanine or tryptophan. Fields, in order: CDR3 protein, CDR3 DNA, clone size, J gene, V gene, D gene, CDR3 length. D genes are given only for firm matches. Size values are once, few and many counts, or a class for expanded clones, and some rows have none.

CDR3 protein: CASSQGAGQGSYEQYF
CDR3 DNA: TGTGCCAGCAGTCAGGGAGCGGGACAAGGCTCCTACGAGCAGTACTTC
clone size: -
J gene: TRBJ2-7
V gene: TRBV2
D gene: -
CDR3 length: 16

CDR3 protein: CASSYWSGGNTEAFF
CDR3 DNA: TGTGCCAGCAGTTACTGGTCAGGGGGGAACACTGAAGCTTTCTTT
clone size: once
J gene: TRBJ1-1
V gene: TRBV6-5
D gene: TRBD1
CDR3 length: 15

CDR3 protein: CAWSVQPAAFF
CDR3 DNA: TGTGCCTGGAGTGTGCAGCCAGCGGCTTTCTTT
clone size: -
J gene: TRBJ1-1
V gene: TRBV30
D gene: -
CDR3 length: 11

CDR3 protein: CASSYSIEPGQGGSYNSPLHF
CDR3 DNA: TGTGCCAGCAGTTACTCGATTGAACCTGGACAGGGCGGCTCCTATAATTCACCCCTCCACTTT
clone size: -
J gene: TRBJ1-6
V gene: TRBV6-7
D gene: TRBD1
CDR3 length: 21

CDR3 protein: CASSPETANTEAFF
CDR3 DNA: TGTGCCAGCAGCCCCGAGACAGCGAACACTGAAGCTTTCTTT
clone size: -
J gene: TRBJ1-1
V gene: TRBV2
D gene: -
CDR3 length: 14

CDR3 protein: CASTDRVARTGELFF
CDR3 DNA: TGTGCCAGTACTGACAGGGTGGCGCGCACCGGGGAGCTGTTTTTT
clone size: few
J gene: TRBJ2-2
V gene: TRBV19
D gene: TRBD1
CDR3 length: 15

CDR3 protein: CASSPRRQGAFYEQYF
CDR3 DNA: TGTGCCAGCAGCCCGAGAAGGCAGGGGGCCTTCTACGAGCAGTACTTC
clone size: -
J gene: TRBJ2-7
V gene: TRBV5-4
D gene: TRBD1
CDR3 length: 16

CDR3 protein: CASSDPPGHTNQPQHF
CDR3 DNA: TGTGCCAGTAGTGATCCTCCGGGACACACCAATCAGCCCCAGCATTTT
clone size: -
J gene: TRBJ1-5
V gene: TRBV19
D gene: -
CDR3 length: 16

CDR3 protein: CASSLGTGGFSNQPQHF
CDR3 DNA: TGTGCCAGCAGTTTAGGGACAGGGGGCTTTAGCAATCAGCCCCAGCATTTT
clone size: -
J gene: TRBJ1-5
V gene: TRBV28
D gene: TRBD1
CDR3 length: 17

CDR3 protein: CASSPGGGPHEQFF
CDR3 DNA: TGTGCCAGCTCACCAGGGGGCGGCCCCCATGAGCAGTTCTTC
clone size: -
J gene: TRBJ2-1
V gene: TRBV18
D gene: -
CDR3 length: 14

CDR3 protein: CASSTGTGVRGYNEQFF
CDR3 DNA: TGTGCCAGTAGTACAGGTACAGGGGTTCGTGGCTACAATGAGCAGTTCTTC
clone size: -
J gene: TRBJ2-1
V gene: TRBV19
D gene: TRBD1
CDR3 length: 17

CDR3 protein: CASSQGQLLLSPLHF
CDR3 DNA: TGTGCCAGCAGCCAGGGACAGCTCCTCCTTTCACCCCTCCACTTT
clone size: -
J gene: TRBJ1-6
V gene: TRBV6-5
D gene: TRBD1
CDR3 length: 15

CDR3 protein: CASSYSNLAGAITDTQYF
CDR3 DNA: TGTGCCAGCAGTTACTCGAATTTAGCGGGGGCGATCACAGATACGCAGTATTTT
clone size: -
J gene: TRBJ2-3
V gene: TRBV6-2/TRBV6-3
D gene: TRBD2
CDR3 length: 18

CDR3 protein: CASSEGTGVGYTF
CDR3 DNA: TGTGCCAGCAGTGAAGGGACAGGGGTTGGCTACACCTTC
clone size: -
J gene: TRBJ1-2
V gene: TRBV2
D gene: TRBD1
CDR3 length: 13

CDR3 protein: CASRRKFGETQYF
CDR3 DNA: TGTGCCAGCAGACGAAAGTTCGGAGAGACCCAGTACTTC
clone size: -
J gene: TRBJ2-5
V gene: TRBV6-6
D gene: -
CDR3 length: 13

CDR3 protein: CSVRGQGFYEQYF
CDR3 DNA: TGCAGCGTTCGCGGACAGGGGTTTTACGAGCAGTACTTC
clone size: -
J gene: TRBJ2-7
V gene: TRBV29-1
D gene: TRBD1
CDR3 length: 13

CDR3 protein: CSAGQTYEQYF
CDR3 DNA: TGCAGCGCGGGACAGACCTACGAGCAGTACTTC
clone size: -
J gene: TRBJ2-7
V gene: TRBV29-1
D gene: TRBD1
CDR3 length: 11

CDR3 protein: CASSLADEQFF
CDR3 DNA: TGTGCCAGCAGCTTGGCCGATGAGCAGTTCTTC
clone size: -
J gene: TRBJ2-1
V gene: TRBV5-4
D gene: -
CDR3 length: 11

CDR3 protein: CASSETGLAWLTDTQYF
CDR3 DNA: TGTGCCAGCAGTGAAACGGGACTAGCGTGGCTCACAGATACGCAGTATTTT
clone size: -
J gene: TRBJ2-3
V gene: TRBV2
D gene: TRBD2
CDR3 length: 17

CDR3 protein: CASRGDWTYSEQYF
CDR3 DNA: TGTGCCAGCAGGGGGGACTGGACGTACTCCGAGCAGTACTTC
clone size: -
J gene: TRBJ2-7
V gene: TRBV6-6
D gene: -
CDR3 length: 14

CDR3 protein: CASSPGENTEAFF
CDR3 DNA: TGTGCCAGCAGCCCGGGGGAGAACACTGAAGCTTTCTTT
clone size: -
J gene: TRBJ1-1
V gene: TRBV7-3
D gene: -
CDR3 length: 13

CDR3 protein: CATSDPNRGITEAFF
CDR3 DNA: TGTGCCACCAGTGATCCCAACAGGGGGATAACTGAAGCTTTCTTT
clone size: -
J gene: TRBJ1-1
V gene: TRBV24-1
D gene: TRBD1
CDR3 length: 15

CDR3 protein: CASSPVSGAYEQYF
CDR3 DNA: TGTGCCAGCAGTCCTGTTTCGGGGGCCTACGAGCAGTACTTC
clone size: -
J gene: TRBJ2-7
V gene: TRBV27
D gene: -
CDR3 length: 14

CDR3 protein: CASSGVRANYGYTF
CDR3 DNA: TGTGCCAGCAGTGGTGTCAGGGCCAACTATGGCTACACCTTC
clone size: once
J gene: TRBJ1-2
V gene: TRBV2
D gene: -
CDR3 length: 14

CDR3 protein: CAWSIESGRDTQYF
CDR3 DNA: TGTGCCTGGAGTATAGAGAGCGGGAGGGATACGCAGTATTTT
clone size: -
J gene: TRBJ2-3
V gene: TRBV30
D gene: TRBD2
CDR3 length: 14

CDR3 protein: CASSVPTTNEKLFF
CDR3 DNA: TGCGCCAGCAGTGTCCCTACAACTAATGAAAAACTGTTTTTT
clone size: -
J gene: TRBJ1-4
V gene: TRBV10-1
D gene: -
CDR3 length: 14

CDR3 protein: CASSSQGGFNEKLFF
CDR3 DNA: TGTGCCAGCAGTTCCCAGGGGGGATTTAATGAAAAACTGTTTTTT
clone size: -
J gene: TRBJ1-4
V gene: TRBV28
D gene: TRBD1
CDR3 length: 15

CDR3 protein: CASRETGGSSYEQYF
CDR3 DNA: TGCGCCAGCAGGGAGACAGGGGGAAGCTCCTACGAGCAGTACTTC
clone size: few
J gene: TRBJ2-7
V gene: TRBV23-1
D gene: TRBD1
CDR3 length: 15

CDR3 protein: CASSPSGTGINEQYF
CDR3 DNA: TGTGCCAGCAGCCCCTCCGGGACAGGAATAAACGAGCAGTACTTC
clone size: few
J gene: TRBJ2-7
V gene: TRBV7-8
D gene: TRBD1
CDR3 length: 15

CDR3 protein: CASSPTPGGPHEQFF
CDR3 DNA: TGCGCCAGCAGCCCGACTCCGGGGGGGCCCCATGAGCAGTTCTTC
clone size: once
J gene: TRBJ2-1
V gene: TRBV5-1
D gene: TRBD2
CDR3 length: 15

CDR3 protein: CASSRDRGNSPLHF
CDR3 DNA: TGTGCCAGCAGTCGGGACAGGGGAAATTCACCCCTCCACTTT
clone size: -
J gene: TRBJ1-6
V gene: TRBV27
D gene: TRBD1
CDR3 length: 14

CDR3 protein: CASSDGYSNQPQHF
CDR3 DNA: TGTGCCAGCAGTGACGGGTATAGCAATCAGCCCCAGCATTTT
clone size: once
J gene: TRBJ1-5
V gene: TRBV2
D gene: -
CDR3 length: 14

CDR3 protein: CASSGTGTPNEKLFF
CDR3 DNA: TGTGCCAGCAGCGGTACCGGGACACCAAATGAAAAACTGTTTTTT
clone size: -
J gene: TRBJ1-4
V gene: TRBV5-6
D gene: -
CDR3 length: 15

CDR3 protein: CASSETSTDTQYF
CDR3 DNA: TGTGCCAGTAGCGAGACTAGCACAGATACGCAGTATTTT
clone size: -
J gene: TRBJ2-3
V gene: TRBV19
D gene: -
CDR3 length: 13

CDR3 protein: CAISEPGQVTGELFF
CDR3 DNA: TGTGCCATCAGTGAGCCGGGACAGGTTACCGGGGAGCTGTTTTTT
clone size: -
J gene: TRBJ2-2
V gene: TRBV10-3
D gene: TRBD1
CDR3 length: 15